The 13 T cell receptor beta chains presented below share a single source sample, sequenced in a study of chemoradiotherapy in HPV16-positive cancers. Repertoires were generated with immunoSEQ multiplex PCR, while TCRdb's copy carries only in-frame clones and drops some. The table includes 8,000 to 9,000 clones, roughly 76% detected once. This specimen was taken from a patient who underwent chemoradiotherapy. These receptors came from a human donor with HPV-associated anogenital cancer.

V gene TRBV7-9 combines with J gene TRBJ2-7, with D hard to call. The CDR3 loop spans 15 amino acids. CDR1 and CDR2 (germline): SEHNR, FQNEAQ (reference sequence). Trimming stripped 1 base from V and 0 bases from J, with 10 bases between. The CDR3 region is CASSLGRPSSYEQYF. The CDR3 nucleotides are TGTGCCAGCAGCTTAGGCAGGCCTAGCTCCTACGAGCAGTACTTC.

This clone is a singleton in its sample. The V gene is TRBV7-2, the J gene TRBJ2-5; D is unresolved. The CDR3 totals 12 residues. Germline-derived CDR1 and CDR2 are SGHTA and FQGNSA. The V gene lost 5 bases and the J gene lost 5 bases, with 9 bases spanning the gap. CDR3 nucleotides: TGTGCCAGCAGCCAAACCGACGAGACCCAGTACTTC. This gives the protein CASSQTDETQYF.

The chain couples TRBV29-1 to TRBJ2-2, with a possible D match to TRBD2 (7 bases). The germline CDR1 and CDR2 sequences are SQVTM and ANQGSEA. The CDR3 spans 15 residues. Trimming took off 4 bases at V and 5 bases at J, with 17 bases between the two ends. The CDR3 is CSVVLWEGGTGELFF. The DNA for the CDR3 is TGCAGCGTTGTACTCTGGGAGGGGGGGACCGGGGAGCTGTTTTTT.

The V and J genes are TRBV30 and TRBJ1-4, with 7 bases lining up with TRBD1. Germline V gene lookup returns CDR1 GTSNPN and CDR2 SVGIG (reference sequence). The CDR3 is 14 amino acids. With 1 base clipped from V and 14 bases from J, the junction kept 13 bases outside the gene matches. CDR3 protein: CAWSEQTGVAPLFF. The CDR3 bases are TGTGCCTGGAGTGAACAAACAGGGGTGGCGCCTCTGTTTTTT.

The rearrangement uses TRBV30 and TRBJ2-5, with 7 bases fitting TRBD1. The V gene end was trimmed by 4 bases and the J gene end by 2 bases; junction bases not matched to a gene: 10. The CDR3 sequence is 15 residues long. CDR1 and CDR2 (germline): GTSNPN, SVGIG (reference sequence). The CDR3 nucleotides read TGTGCCTGGACACCCCTCGGGACAGTTCAAGAGACCCAGTACTTC. Translated, it gives CAWTPLGTVQETQYF.

This clone was detected only a few times. The gene calls are TRBV21-1 and TRBJ2-7; no DNA check was done on the table's D call, TRBD1. TRBV21-1 is an annotated pseudogene. The CDR3 contains 15 residues. The CDR3 sequence is CASSERWGQTYEQYF. Written as DNA, the CDR3 is TGTGCCAGCAGCGAGCGTTGGGGACAGACCTACGAGCAGTACTTC.

The rearrangement joins TRBV2 to TRBJ2-7; D uncertain. This CDR3 spans 11 amino acids. Germline V gives CDR1 SNHLY, CDR2 FYNNEI. Trimming took off 7 bases at V and 3 bases at J, with 7 bases between the two ends. Here the CDR3 reads CASKMVYEQYF. CDR3 DNA sequence: TGTGCCAGCAAAATGGTCTACGAGCAGTACTTC.

This clone appeared once. The chain uses TRBV28 and TRBJ2-1; 9 bases map to TRBD2. V shed 4 bases, J shed 2 bases, and the junction held 6 bases outside the gene matches. CDR1 MDHEN and CDR2 SYDVKM come from the germline V gene. The CDR3 has 16 residues. The CDR3 loop is CASSSGAGGPYNEQFF. The CDR3 nucleotides are TGTGCCAGCAGTTCCGGAGCGGGAGGCCCCTACAATGAGCAGTTCTTC.

This clone was observed a single time. The chain uses TRBV7-3 and TRBJ1-1, with unresolved D. This CDR3 spans 14 amino acids. Germline V gene sequence: CDR1 SGHTA, CDR2 FQGTGA. With 6 bases removed from V and 4 bases from J, the gap between germline ends came to 15 bases. CDR3: CASSPSPSVTEAFF. The CDR3 DNA reads TGTGCCAGCAGTCCTAGTCCATCAGTCACTGAAGCTTTCTTT.

The chain links TRBV11-2 to TRBJ2-1; 9 bases match TRBD2. V trimming: 4 bases; J trimming: 5 bases; junction bases outside the gene matches: 9. This CDR3 is built from 16 residues. Germline V gene sequence: CDR1 SGHAT, CDR2 FQNNGV. The CDR3 DNA follows: TGTGCCAGCAGCTCCCTTAGCGGGGGAGCTAACAATGAGCAGTTCTTC. Translation gives CASSSLSGGANNEQFF. The entire variable domain, with the rest obtained from reference TRBV11-2 and TRBJ2-1, is as follows: EAGVAQSPRYKIIEKRQSVAFWCNPISGHATLYWYQQILGQGPKLLIQFQNNGVVDDSQLPKDRFSAERLKGVDSTLKIQPAKLEDSAVYLCASSSLSGGANNEQFFGPGTRLTVL.

The J gene is TRBJ2-1, the V gene TRBV7-8, with 9 bases identical to TRBD2. Trimming at V came to 1 base and at J to 5 bases, leaving 0 bases not matched to a gene. The CDR3 contains 14 residues. The germline gives CDR1 SGHVS, CDR2 FQNEAQ. In nucleotides, the CDR3 is TGTGCCAGCAGCTTAGGACTAGCGGACAATGAGCAGTTCTTC. It codes for CASSLGLADNEQFF. The full variable domain, its missing parts supplied by reference TRBV7-8 and TRBJ2-1, is GAGVSQSPRYKVAKRGQDVALRCDPISGHVSLFWYQQALGQGPEFLTYFQNEAQLDKSGLPSDRFFAERPEGSVSTLKIQRTQQEDSAVYLCASSLGLADNEQFFGPGTRLTVL.

This clone was seen just once. This chain joins TRBV19 and TRBJ2-1, with TRBD2 identical over 9 bases. CDR1 is LNHDA, CDR2 SQIVND, per germline (reference sequence). This CDR3 contains 15 residues. V shed 5 bases and J 2 bases; nucleotides not matched to a gene: 4. The CDR3 region is CASSLPSGTYNEQFF. The CDR3 DNA sequence: TGTGCCAGTAGTCTTCCTAGCGGGACCTACAATGAGCAGTTCTTC.

The rearrangement links TRBV28 to TRBJ2-7; D is possibly TRBD1 or TRBD2 (5 bases each). Looked up from germline, CDR1 is MDHEN and CDR2 is SYDVKM. Trimming left V 1 base short and J 6 bases short, with 10 bases between. CDR3 length: 13 residues. The chain's CDR3 is CASSLSQGAEQYF. DNA of the CDR3: TGTGCCAGCAGTTTATCCCAGGGAGCCGAGCAGTACTTC. The variable domain in full, completed from reference TRBV28 and TRBJ2-7, reads DVKVTQSSRYLVKRTGEKVFLECVQDMDHENMFWYRQDPGLGLRLIYFSYDVKMKEKGDIPEGYSVSREKKERFSLILESASTNQTSMYLCASSLSQGAEQYFGPGTRLTVT.